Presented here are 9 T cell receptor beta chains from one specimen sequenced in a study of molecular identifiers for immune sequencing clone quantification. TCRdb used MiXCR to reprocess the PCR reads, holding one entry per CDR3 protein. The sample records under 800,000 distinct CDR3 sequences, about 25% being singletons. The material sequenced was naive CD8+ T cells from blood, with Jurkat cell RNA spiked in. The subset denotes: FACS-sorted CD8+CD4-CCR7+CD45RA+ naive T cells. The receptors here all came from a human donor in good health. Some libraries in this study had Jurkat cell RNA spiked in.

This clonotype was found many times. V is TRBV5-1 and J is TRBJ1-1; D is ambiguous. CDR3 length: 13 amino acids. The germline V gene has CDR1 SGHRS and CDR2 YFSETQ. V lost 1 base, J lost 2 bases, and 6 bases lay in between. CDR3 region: CASSLTDNTEAFF. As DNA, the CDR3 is TGCGCCAGCAGCTTGACTGATAACACTGAAGCTTTCTTT.

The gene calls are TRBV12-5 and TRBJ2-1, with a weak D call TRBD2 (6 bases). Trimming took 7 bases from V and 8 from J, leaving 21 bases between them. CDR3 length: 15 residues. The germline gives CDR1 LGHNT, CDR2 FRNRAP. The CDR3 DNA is TGTGCTAGTGCCCCCCCGGGGGTTACAATCTATGAGCAGTTCTTC. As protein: CASAPPGVTIYEQFF.

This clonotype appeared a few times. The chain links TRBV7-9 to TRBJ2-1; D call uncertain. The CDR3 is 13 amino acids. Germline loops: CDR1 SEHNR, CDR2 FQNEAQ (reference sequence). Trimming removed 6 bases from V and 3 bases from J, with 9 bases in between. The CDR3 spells CASSPANYNEQFF. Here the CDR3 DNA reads TGTGCCAGCAGTCCCGCGAACTACAATGAGCAGTTCTTC. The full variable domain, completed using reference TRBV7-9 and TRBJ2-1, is DTGVSQNPRHKITKRGQNVTFRCDPISEHNRLYWYRQTLGQGPEFLTYFQNEAQLEKSRLLSDRFSAERPKGSFSTLEIQRTEQGDSAMYLCASSPANYNEQFFGPGTRLTVL.

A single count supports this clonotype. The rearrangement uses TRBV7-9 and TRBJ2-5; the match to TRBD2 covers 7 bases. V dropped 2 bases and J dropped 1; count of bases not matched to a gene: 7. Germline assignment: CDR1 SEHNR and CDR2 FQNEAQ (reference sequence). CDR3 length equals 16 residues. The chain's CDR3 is CASSLTLAAPQETQYF. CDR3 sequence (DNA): TGTGCCAGCAGCTTAACCCTAGCGGCACCCCAAGAGACCCAGTACTTC.

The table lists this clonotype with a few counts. The DNA for the CDR3 is TGTGCCAGCAGTTTATATCCGGGAACGGACGAGCAGTACTTC. This gives the protein CASSLYPGTDEQYF. The chain employs TRBV27 and TRBJ2-7; D may be TRBD2 (5 bases). V dropped 1 base and J dropped 5 bases, with 12 bases sitting between them. Germline-derived CDR1 and CDR2 are MNHEY and SMNVEV (reference sequence). The CDR3 consists of 14 residues.

The CDR3 protein is CASSLGSSSGELFF. CDR3 in DNA: TGTGCCAGCAGTTTAGGTAGCAGCTCCGGGGAGCTGTTTTTT. The rearrangement links TRBV12-3 or TRBV12-4 to TRBJ2-2; D is unclear. Trimming removed 1 base at V and 6 bases at J, with 9 bases between. The CDR3 covers 14 residues.

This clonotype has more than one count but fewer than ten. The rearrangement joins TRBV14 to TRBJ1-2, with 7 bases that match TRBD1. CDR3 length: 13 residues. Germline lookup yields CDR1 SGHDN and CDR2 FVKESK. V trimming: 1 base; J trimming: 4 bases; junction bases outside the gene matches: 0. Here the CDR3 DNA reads TGTGCCAGCAGCCAAGGACAGGGCTATGGCTACACCTTC. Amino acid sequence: CASSQGQGYGYTF.

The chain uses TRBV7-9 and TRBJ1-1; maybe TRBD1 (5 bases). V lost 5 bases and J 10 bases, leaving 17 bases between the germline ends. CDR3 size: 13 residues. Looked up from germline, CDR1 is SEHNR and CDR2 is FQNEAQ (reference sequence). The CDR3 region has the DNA TGTGCCAGCAGCCCTACCGCGGGCGGGGGAGCTTTCTTT. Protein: CASSPTAGGGAFF.

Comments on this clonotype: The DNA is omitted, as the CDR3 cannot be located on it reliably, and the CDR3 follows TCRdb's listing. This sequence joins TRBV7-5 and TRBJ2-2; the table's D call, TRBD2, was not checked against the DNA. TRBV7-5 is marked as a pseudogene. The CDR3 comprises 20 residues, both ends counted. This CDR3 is CISVPEALGGRGKRTGELFF.